This T cell receptor beta chain appears in the sequencing data of a study of OX40 agonist ivuxolimab in advanced cancers. Turning to the study itself: Around 40% of patients had received prior checkpoint inhibitor therapy. Regarding the study as a whole: CD8+ T cells were the subset that, on average, had more expanded clones than CD4+. Within 6 weeks, CD4+ and CD8+ blood T cells expanded clonally at 0.1 to 3.0 mg/kg.

Concerning this clone: The antigen remains unidentified.

Method: immunoSEQ multiplex PCR; TCRdb's copy keeps in-frame clones and lacks some. The sample has about 69,000 clones, roughly 92% seen once; the top ten hold approximately 0.3%. There are 15 residues in the CDR3. CDR1 and CDR2 from the germline V gene are LNHNV and YYDKDF (reference sequence). Trimming removed 4 bases at V and 1 base at J, with 12 bases between. The chain employs TRBV15 and TRBJ2-3, with D unresolved. This TCR came from an adult with an advanced solid tumor such as melanoma, head and neck, liver or kidney cancer. Sequencing was performed on CD4+ or CD8+ T cells sorted from blood, taken in a trial of the OX40 agonist ivuxolimab. The chain's CDR3 is CATSNSRKGTDTQYF. CDR3 coding DNA: TGTGCCACCAGCAATTCACGGAAGGGCACAGATACGCAGTATTTT.